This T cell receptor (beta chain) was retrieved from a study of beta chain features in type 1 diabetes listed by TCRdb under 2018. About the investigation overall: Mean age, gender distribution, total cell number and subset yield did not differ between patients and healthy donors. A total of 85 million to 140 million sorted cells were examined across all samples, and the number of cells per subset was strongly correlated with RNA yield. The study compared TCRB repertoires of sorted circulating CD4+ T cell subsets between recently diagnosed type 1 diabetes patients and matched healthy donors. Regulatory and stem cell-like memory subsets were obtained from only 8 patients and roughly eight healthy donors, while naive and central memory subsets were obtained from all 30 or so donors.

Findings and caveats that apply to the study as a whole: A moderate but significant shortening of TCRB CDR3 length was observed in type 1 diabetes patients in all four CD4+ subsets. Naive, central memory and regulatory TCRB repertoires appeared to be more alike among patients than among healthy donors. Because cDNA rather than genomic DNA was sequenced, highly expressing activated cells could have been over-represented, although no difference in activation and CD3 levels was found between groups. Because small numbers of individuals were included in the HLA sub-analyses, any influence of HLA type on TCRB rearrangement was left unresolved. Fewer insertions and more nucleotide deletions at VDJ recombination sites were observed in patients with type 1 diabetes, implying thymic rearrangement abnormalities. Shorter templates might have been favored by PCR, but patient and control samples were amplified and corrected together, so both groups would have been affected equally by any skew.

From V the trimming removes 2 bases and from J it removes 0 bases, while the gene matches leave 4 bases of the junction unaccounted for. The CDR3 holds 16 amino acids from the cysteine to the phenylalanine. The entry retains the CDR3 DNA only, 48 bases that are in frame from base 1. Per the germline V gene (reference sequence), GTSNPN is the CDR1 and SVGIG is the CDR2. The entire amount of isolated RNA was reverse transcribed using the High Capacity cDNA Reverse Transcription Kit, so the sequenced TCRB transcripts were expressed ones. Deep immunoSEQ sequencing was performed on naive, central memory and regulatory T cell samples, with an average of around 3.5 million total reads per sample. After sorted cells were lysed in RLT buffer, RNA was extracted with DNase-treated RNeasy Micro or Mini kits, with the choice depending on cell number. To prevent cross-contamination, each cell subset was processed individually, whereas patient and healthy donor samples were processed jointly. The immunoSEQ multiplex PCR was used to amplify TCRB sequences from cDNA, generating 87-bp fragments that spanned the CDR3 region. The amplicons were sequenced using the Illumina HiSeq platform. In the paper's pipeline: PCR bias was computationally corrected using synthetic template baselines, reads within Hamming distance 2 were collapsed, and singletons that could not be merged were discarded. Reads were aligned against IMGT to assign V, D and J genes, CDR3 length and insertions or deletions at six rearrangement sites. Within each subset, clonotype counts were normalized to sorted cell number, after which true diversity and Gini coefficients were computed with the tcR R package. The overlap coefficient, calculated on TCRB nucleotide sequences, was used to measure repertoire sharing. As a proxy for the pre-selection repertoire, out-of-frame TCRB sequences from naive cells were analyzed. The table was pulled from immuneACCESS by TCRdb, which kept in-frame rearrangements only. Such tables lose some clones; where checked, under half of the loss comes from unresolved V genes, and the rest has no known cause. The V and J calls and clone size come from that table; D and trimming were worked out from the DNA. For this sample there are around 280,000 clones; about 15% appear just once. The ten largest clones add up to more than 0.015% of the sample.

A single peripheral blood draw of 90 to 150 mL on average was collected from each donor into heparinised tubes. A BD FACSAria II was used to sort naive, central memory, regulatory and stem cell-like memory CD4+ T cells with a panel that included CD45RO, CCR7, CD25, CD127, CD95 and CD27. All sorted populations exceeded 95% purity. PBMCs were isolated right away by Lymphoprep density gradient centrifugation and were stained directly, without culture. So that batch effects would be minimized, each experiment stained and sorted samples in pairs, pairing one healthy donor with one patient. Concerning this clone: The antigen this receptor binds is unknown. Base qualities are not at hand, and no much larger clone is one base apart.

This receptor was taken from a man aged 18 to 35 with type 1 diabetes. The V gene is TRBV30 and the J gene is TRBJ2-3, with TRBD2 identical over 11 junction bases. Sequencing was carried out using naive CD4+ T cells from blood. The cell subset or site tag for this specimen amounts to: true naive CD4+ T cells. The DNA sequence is TGTGCCTGGAGTTCCGGACTAGCGGGTAGCACAGATACGCAGTATTTT. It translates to CAWSSGLAGSTDTQYF.